This entry lists 14 T cell receptor beta chains sequenced from one sample in a study of T cells after yellow fever vaccination. TCRdb fed the 5' RACE reads into MiXCR, producing one record per CDR3 protein. This table holds under 150,000 distinct CDR3 sequences, about 7.7% found once. This specimen consisted of CD4+ T cells sorted from PBMCs, obtained 5 days after the yellow fever booster vaccination. The receptors come from a man in his thirties or forties who received the YFV17D yellow fever vaccine.

This clonotype was detected many times. This chain links TRBV7-2 with TRBJ2-7, with a weak D call TRBD2 (6 bases). CDR1 is SGHTA, CDR2 FQGNSA, per germline. V lost 2 bases and J 3 bases, leaving 17 bases between the germline ends. The CDR3 is made up of 16 amino acids. The DNA for the CDR3 is TGTGCCAGCAGCTTAATTTTGCGGGGAAACCTCTACGAGCAGTACTTC. It is translated as CASSLILRGNLYEQYF. The entire variable domain, with the rest obtained from reference TRBV7-2 and TRBJ2-7, is as follows: GAGVSQSPSNKVTEKGKDVELRCDPISGHTALYWYRQSLGQGLEFLIYFQGNSAPDKSGLPSDRFSAERTGGSVSTLTIQRTQQEDSAVYLCASSLILRGNLYEQYFGPGTRLTVT.

This clonotype was detected only a few times. A much larger clonotype is one base distant, so this may be a read error. The chain couples TRBV11-1 to TRBJ2-1; 12 nucleotides line up with TRBD2. CDR3 length: 15 amino acids. In germline, CDR1 is SGHAT, CDR2 FQDESV (reference sequence). Here the CDR3 DNA reads TGTGCCAGCAGCTCCCCGACTAGCGGGAGCCAGGTGAGCATCTTC. Protein sequence: CASSSPTSGSQVSIF.

This clonotype was observed at least ten times. V is TRBV29-1 and J is TRBJ1-1, with TRBD1 matching 8 bases. Germline V gene sequence: CDR1 SQVTM, CDR2 ANQGSEA. Trimming took 7 bases from V and 1 from J; bases not matched to a gene: 8. This CDR3 region has 14 residues. The CDR3 loop reads CSAGQGLANTEAFF. As DNA, the CDR3 is TGCAGCGCCGGACAGGGCTTGGCGAACACTGAAGCTTTCTTT.

This chain links TRBV29-1 with TRBJ2-5; 9 bases are shared with TRBD1. This CDR3 has 13 residues. After removal of 6 bases from V and 3 bases from J, the junction contained 5 bases not matched to a gene. Germline-derived CDR1 and CDR2 are SQVTM and ANQGSEA. The CDR3 reads CSVGGTGKETQYF. The CDR3 DNA is TGCAGCGTGGGTGGGACAGGGAAAGAGACCCAGTACTTC.

Many counts were recorded for this clonotype. This chain joins TRBV27 and TRBJ1-4; the match to TRBD1 covers 7 bases. The length of the CDR3 is 14 residues. V gave up 5 bases and J gave up 8 bases; unmatched junction bases: 8. CDR1 is MNHEY and CDR2 is SMNVEV in the germline V gene (reference sequence). The CDR3 DNA sequence: TGTGCCAGCAGTCCCAGGGGGATTGGAGAAAAACTGTTTTTT. It encodes CASSPRGIGEKLFF. The whole variable domain, filled in from reference TRBV27 and TRBJ1-4, reads EAQVTQNPRYLITVTGKKLTVTCSQNMNHEYMSWYRQDPGLGLRQIYYSMNVEVTDKGDVPEGYKVSRKEKRNFPLILESPSPNQTSLYFCASSPRGIGEKLFFGSGTQLSVL.

This clonotype has at least ten counts. The chain couples TRBV7-2 to TRBJ2-1; the D is unclear. Germline CDR1 is SGHTA and CDR2 is FQGNSA. V was clipped by 6 bases and J by 4 bases, with 4 bases between them. The CDR3 runs 11 residues. This CDR3 is CASRIYNEQFF. The CDR3, as DNA: TGTGCCAGCAGAATTTACAATGAGCAGTTCTTC.

This clonotype was counted at least ten times. The chain combines TRBV5-1 with TRBJ2-7; TRBD2 might be the D (5 bases). The germline gives CDR1 SGHRS, CDR2 YFSETQ. CDR3 length: 14 residues. Between the trimmed V and J ends, which lost 0 bases and 2 bases, there was a span of 9 bases. The CDR3, as DNA: TGCGCCAGCAGCTTGGCGGGGAACACCTACGAGCAGTACTTC. It specifies CASSLAGNTYEQYF.

Many counts were recorded for this clonotype. Written as DNA, the CDR3 is TGTGCCAGCAGCTTGACAGGGGGACAGCCCCAGCATTTT. Protein sequence: CASSLTGGQPQHF. The rearrangement links TRBV12-3 or TRBV12-4 to TRBJ1-5, with TRBD1 identical over 9 bases. CDR3 length: 13 amino acids. V was clipped by 6 bases and J by 7 bases; unmatched bases: 4.

The sample holds a few counts of this clonotype. V gene TRBV24-1 combines with J gene TRBJ2-5; D call uncertain. Germline V CDR1 and CDR2: KGHDR, SFDVKD. The CDR3 contains 12 residues. V shed 4 bases and J shed 7 bases, with 9 bases lying between them. This chain's CDR3 is CATSDSPGTQYF. The CDR3 region has the DNA TGTGCCACCAGTGACTCACCGGGGACCCAGTACTTC.

Turning to this clonotype: Given the absence of the conserved phenylalanine or tryptophan at the CDR3 end, a read error is likely. This chain connects TRBV5-4 to TRBJ2-3, with D perhaps matching TRBD1 (6 bases). The CDR3 consists of 14 residues. V was shortened by 0 bases and J by 2 bases, with 7 bases between the two germline ends. Per germline, CDR1 SGHNT and CDR2 YYREEE (reference sequence). The CDR3 protein is CASSLDRDTDTQYS. The CDR3 DNA reads TGTGCCAGCAGCTTGGACAGGGACACAGATACGCAGTATTCT.

This clonotype was detected ten times or more. The chain is built from TRBV20-1 and TRBJ2-4, with D tentatively TRBD1 (5 bases). The CDR3 is made up of 15 amino acids. In germline, CDR1 is DFQATT, CDR2 SNEGSKA (reference sequence). With 0 bases removed from V and 6 bases from J, the gap between germline ends came to 15 bases. The CDR3 loop reads CSARDSSSGANIQYF. Here the CDR3 DNA reads TGCAGTGCTAGAGATAGTTCCTCTGGGGCAAACATTCAGTACTTC.

This clonotype was seen at least ten times. For the CDR3, the DNA is TGTGCCAGTAGCGTGGGACTAGCGGGAATAAATGAGCAGTTCTTC. This codes for CASSVGLAGINEQFF. The V call is TRBV19, the J call TRBJ2-1, with TRBD2 matching over 13 bases. Trimming cost V 6 bases and J 7 bases; bases outside gene matches: 6. This CDR3 comprises 15 residues. Germline V gene lookup returns CDR1 LNHDA and CDR2 SQIVND (reference sequence).

This clonotype was counted at least ten times. V gene TRBV5-6 combines with J gene TRBJ2-2, with a possible D match to TRBD2 (5 bases). CDR1 SGHDT and CDR2 YYEEEE come from the germline V gene. The V gene lost 1 base and the J gene lost 0 bases, with 10 bases spanning the gap. The CDR3 has 16 residues. CDR3 amino acids: CASSLYPGTNTGELFF. The CDR3 coding sequence is TGTGCCAGCAGCTTGTATCCCGGGACGAACACCGGGGAGCTGTTTTTT.

The chain combines TRBV6-2 or TRBV6-3 with TRBJ2-7, with 7 bases matching TRBD2. V gave up 0 bases and J gave up 4 bases; unmatched junction bases: 6. The germline CDR1 and CDR2 sequences are MNHEY and SVGEGT. The CDR3 has 15 amino acids. The CDR3 nucleotides are TGTGCCAGCAGTTACTCTGGCGGGAGAAGGTACGAGCAGTACTTC. Translating it yields CASSYSGGRRYEQYF.